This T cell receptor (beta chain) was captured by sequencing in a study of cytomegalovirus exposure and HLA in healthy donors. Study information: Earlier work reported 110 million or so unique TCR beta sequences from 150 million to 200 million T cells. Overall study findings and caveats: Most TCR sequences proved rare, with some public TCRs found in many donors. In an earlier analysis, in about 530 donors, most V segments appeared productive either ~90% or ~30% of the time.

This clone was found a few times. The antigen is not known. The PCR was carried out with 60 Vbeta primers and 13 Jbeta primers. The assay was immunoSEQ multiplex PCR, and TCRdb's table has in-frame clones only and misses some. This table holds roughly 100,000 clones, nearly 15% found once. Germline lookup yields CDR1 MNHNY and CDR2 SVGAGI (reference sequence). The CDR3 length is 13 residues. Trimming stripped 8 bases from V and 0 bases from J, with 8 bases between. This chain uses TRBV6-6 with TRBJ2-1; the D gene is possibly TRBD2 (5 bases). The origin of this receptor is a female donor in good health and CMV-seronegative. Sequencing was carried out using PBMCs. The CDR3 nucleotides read TGTGCCAGCGAGGGCTACTCCTACAATGAGCAGTTCTTC. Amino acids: CASEGYSYNEQFF.